What follows is one T cell receptor (beta chain) and its context. This specimen belongs to a study of T cell changes during pregnancy in multiple sclerosis. TCRdb keeps only in-frame clones here, not all; method: immunoSEQ multiplex PCR. The sample comprises about 67,000 clones, approximately 91% of which are singletons, and roughly 2% rests with the top ten. This specimen consisted of peripheral blood, obtained in the first trimester of pregnancy. The receptor's source is a female donor with multiple sclerosis, enrolled in a pregnancy study.

CDR3 DNA sequence: TGTGCCAGCAGCTTGGACGGGGGATCCCCCTACGAGCAGTACTTC. It yields the protein CASSLDGGSPYEQYF. This chain links TRBV5-4 with TRBJ2-7; weak D call: TRBD2 (6 bases). Germline V gene data show CDR1 as SGHNT and CDR2 as YYREEE (reference sequence). The CDR3 is 15 amino acids. V lost 0 bases to trimming and J lost 2 bases, with 12 bases between them.